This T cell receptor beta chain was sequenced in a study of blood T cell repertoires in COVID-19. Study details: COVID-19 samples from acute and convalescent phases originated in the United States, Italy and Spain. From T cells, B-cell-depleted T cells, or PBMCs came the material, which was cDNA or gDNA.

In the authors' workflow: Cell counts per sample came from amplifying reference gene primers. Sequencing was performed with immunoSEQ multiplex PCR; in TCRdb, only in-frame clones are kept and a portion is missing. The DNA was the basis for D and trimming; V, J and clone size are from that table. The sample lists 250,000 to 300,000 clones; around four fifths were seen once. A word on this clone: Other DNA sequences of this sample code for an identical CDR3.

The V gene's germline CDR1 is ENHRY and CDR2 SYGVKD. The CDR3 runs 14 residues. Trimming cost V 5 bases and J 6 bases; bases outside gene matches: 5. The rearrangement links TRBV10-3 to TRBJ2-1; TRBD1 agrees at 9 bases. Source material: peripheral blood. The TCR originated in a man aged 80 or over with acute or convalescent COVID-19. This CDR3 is CAISPGQGVNEQFF. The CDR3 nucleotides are TGTGCCATCAGTCCGGGACAGGGTGTCAATGAGCAGTTCTTC.